This T cell receptor beta chain was sequenced in a study of blood T cell repertoires in COVID-19. About the research overall: Material from acute and convalescent COVID-19 was sourced from the United States, Italy and Spain. From T cells, B-cell-depleted T cells, or PBMCs came the material, which was cDNA or gDNA.

Those enrolled in Seattle joined during active infection and were followed longitudinally afterward. Under the authors' procedure: Reference gene primer amplification gave estimated nucleated cell counts. The assay was immunoSEQ multiplex PCR, and TCRdb's table has in-frame clones only and misses some. The DNA gave D and trimming, while V, J and clone size come from that table. The data contain under 250,000 clones, 75% to 85% of them seen just once; the ten biggest clones take up almost 6%. Germline V gives CDR1 SQVTM, CDR2 ANQGSEA. The CDR3 totals 14 residues. V lost 4 bases and J lost 4; bases outside the gene matches: 7.

The V gene is TRBV29-1, the J gene TRBJ1-1, with TRBD1 identical over 9 bases. This TCR came from a woman in her thirties or forties with COVID-19, enrolled during active disease. The material sequenced was peripheral blood. CDR3 amino acids: CSVAGTGTGTEAFF. In DNA, the CDR3 is TGCAGCGTTGCCGGGACAGGGACAGGCACTGAAGCTTTCTTT.